This T cell receptor (beta chain) appears in the sequencing data of a study of cytomegalovirus exposure and HLA in healthy donors. Study overall: Genotyping showed less than 85% of approximately 430 donors falling in the Caucasian-associated ancestry cluster.

About this clone itself: What it binds is not known.

With V trimmed by 4 bases and J by 3 bases, 2 bases remained unmatched. Germline V lookup: CDR1 SGHNT, CDR2 YYREEE (reference sequence). CDR3 length: 13 residues. General study findings and limits: TCR beta V segments were, for the most part, productive about 87% or about 30% of the time in an earlier analysis. Accurate HLA-A and HLA-B prediction from TCR beta sequences was reported for most subjects.

The PCR made use of 60 Vbeta and 13 Jbeta primers. Authors' data handling: Later work found tens of millions of unique TCR beta chains, with roughly 11 million shared. The repertoire was sequenced with immunoSEQ multiplex PCR; TCRdb's copy has only in-frame clones and lacks some. D and trimming were read from the DNA, whereas the V and J calls and clone size are those reported in that table. Among 150,000 to 200,000 clones listed, around 88% were seen once. The sequence derives from a woman aged 18 to 35 in good health and CMV-seronegative. The chain recombines TRBV5-4 with TRBJ1-1; TRBD1 aligns across 8 bases. The sequencing sample was made of PBMCs. CDR3 sequence (DNA): TGTGCCAGCAGCGAGGACAGGGACACTGAAGCTTTCTTT. Amino acid sequence: CASSEDRDTEAFF.